This TCR beta chain comes out of a study of regulatory T cells in long-lasting Graves disease. The ends lost 6 bases at V and 0 bases at J; junction bases unmatched: 6. This CDR3 is built from 15 residues. Looked up from germline, CDR1 is MNHNS and CDR2 is SASEGT. Time point: newly diagnosed GD, antithyroid drugs for less than 3 months. PBMCs were the source of the RNA used for TCR sequencing. A volume of approximately 9 milliliters of peripheral blood was collected in EDTA tubes. iRepertoire HTBI primers and Arm-PCR of CDR3 regions built TCR beta libraries. A single record per CDR3 protein comes from TCRdb applying MiXCR to the multiplex PCR reads. The sample consists of fewer than 450,000 distinct CDR3 sequences, approximately 15% of them appearing once. This sample also appeared in a second study, on T cells in Graves' hyperthyroidism and ophthalmopathy. That work adds: Hyperthyroidism patients were newly diagnosed, had disease duration under 2 months, and were aged 18 to 65 years.

Here the sequenced sample was peripheral blood mononuclear cells (PBMCs), taken at new diagnosis, from a patient treated with antithyroid drugs. The TCR sequence derives from a woman between 35 and 50 years old with Graves disease. V is TRBV6-1 and J is TRBJ2-5; 8 nucleotides align to TRBD1. CDR3 region: CASSSGGADQETQYF. The DNA for the CDR3 is TGTGCCAGCAGCTCAGGGGGCGCCGACCAAGAGACCCAGTACTTC.